This section outlines one TCR beta chain sequence together with its context. The antigen it recognizes is unknown. No clone much larger than this one lies a single base away; base qualities are absent. The sample belongs to a study of T cell responses to AZD1222 COVID-19 vaccine (dated by TCRdb to 2020 to 2023). Turning to the overall study: TCR sequencing was performed for roughly 250 trial participants, of whom 200 to 210 were given two doses of AZD1222 and 26 were given two doses of MenACWY control vaccine. Trial participants were enrolled into age subgroups of 18-55, 56-69 and 70-plus years, which contained about 150, 28 and 57 TCR-sequenced participants, respectively.

The research as a whole found: No day 14 peak-response samples were available, so repertoires were characterized only after the peak T cell response. Reportedly, almost half of the unique spike-specific TCRs recognized epitopes lying outside the regions that are mutated in the B.1.351 and B.1.1.7 variants. Conclusions about previously exposed vaccinees were limited because only six AZD1222 recipients were SARS-CoV-2 seropositive at baseline. The 56-69-year group was small, and its depth increase did not reach significance, likely because of low power. The vaccine-associated CD4 TCRs covered the entire spike protein, and the dominant responses fell in regions 160-218 and 743-854. After two AZD1222 doses, spike-specific TCR breadth and depth were significantly higher than at day 0 and than in MenACWY recipients. Most participants were white British and females outnumbered males, and the authors suggested that clonal diversity may have been underestimated.

The CDR3 regions of human TCRbeta chains were subjected to immunosequencing. Under the source paper's analysis protocol: Repertoire TCRs were matched against a reference library of SARS-CoV-2-specific TCRs generated with the MIRA antigen-specificity platform. Breadth was defined as the fraction of unique TCRs that were SARS-CoV-2-associated, and depth was defined as the fraction of total T cells that were SARS-CoV-2-associated. Using the MIRA data, each spike-specific TCR was mapped to the spike region that the TCR reacts to and placed in a CD4 or CD8 class. Log10-transformed breadth and depth values were compared by one-way ANOVA with Sidak's multiple comparisons tests. The table comes from immuneACCESS by way of TCRdb, which keeps in-frame sequences with V and J called. Part of the clones is missing from these tables; in studies checked, under half for an unresolved V gene and the rest for unknown reasons. D and trimming come from the DNA, and the V and J calls and clone size come from that table. The sample includes approximately 98,000 clones, with about nine tenths observed a single time. The ten largest clonotypes hold 3.1% of the sample.

The sample's time point, from its label and the paper: baseline before first vaccination. The sample's treatment or condition label is to be understood as: meningococcal conjugate vaccine given as trial control. Vaccinee samples were obtained from the UK trials COV001 and COV002, which included a single-blind randomized controlled phase 2/3 trial of AZD1222 (ChAdOx1 nCoV-19) in healthy adults. Trial participant PBMC samples were collected at day 0 and day 28 after the second dose for TCRbeta chain sequencing. From a lookup of the germline V gene, CDR1 and CDR2 are SGDLS and YYNGEE. The CDR3 contains 15 residues, cysteine and phenylalanine counted. The DNA shown is the 45-base CDR3, in frame from base 1. For this chain, trimming is 3 bases at the V end and 6 bases at the J end, and the number of junction bases without a gene match is 7.

Recombination joined TRBV9 with TRBJ2-2; 8 nucleotides in the junction match TRBD2. The sequence was collected from an adult in good health. Sequenced material: peripheral blood, taken on day 0 of MenACWY control vaccination. Here is the DNA: TGTGCCAGCAGCGCGGGGGGGCCTTCGTCCGGGGAGCTGTTTTTT. Its protein reads: CASSAGGPSSGELFF.